Many counts were recorded for the clone carrying this TCR beta chain. Antigen specificity is unknown. The data originate from a study of human T cells and chemical hapten exposure. Study-level background: Among samples, TCR yields varied mainly because of small differences in pooled library volume. Notes on the study in general: Compared with pre-sensitization or healthy control sets, expanded TCRs clustered more. Having alopecia, the donors may differ immunologically from healthy people.

As handled by the study authors: There were a median of approximately 96,000 TCRs per sample, with a range from roughly 23,224 to 690,600. TCRdb called the RACE reads again in MiXCR, with one record for every CDR3 protein. It is TCRdb's table, rather than the study itself, that gives the V and J calls and clone size. The profile shows tens of thousands of distinct CDR3 sequences, about 11% of them singletons. Time point described: patch test 3, about 24 weeks after DPC sensitization. As to treatment: therapeutic diphenylcyclopropenone sensitization with weekly scalp DPC. The clonotype originates from a woman aged 25 to 39 with alopecia areata. Some clones in this sample may be carry-over from other donors' samples. The sample consisted of whole blood, taken in connection with sensitization to the hapten diphenylcyclopropenone (DPC).

The CDR3 DNA reads TGTGCCAGCAGCCCCAGATTCATGGATCGAGCCAAAAACATTCAGTACTTC. As protein: CASSPRFMDRAKNIQYF. The rearrangement uses TRBV27 and TRBJ2-4; no clear D. The CDR3 totals 17 residues. With 6 bases removed from V and 0 bases from J, the gap between germline ends came to 18 bases. The germline CDR1 and CDR2 sequences are MNHEY and SMNVEV (reference sequence).